These T cell receptor beta chains were read from a single sample in a study of cytomegalovirus exposure and HLA in healthy donors. Assay: immunoSEQ multiplex PCR; the TCRdb copy retains only in-frame clones and omits some. The sample consists of approximately 100,000 clones, about 74% of them appearing once. The sequencing sample was made of PBMCs. The receptor source for this set is a female donor in good health and CMV-seropositive. The CDR3 runs from the conserved cysteine through the conserved F or W. The order of the fields is D gene, clone size, J gene, V gene, CDR3 DNA, CDR3 protein. A D gene is named only where the DNA matches it firmly. A clone size is listed for some rows: how often the clone was seen (once, few, many), or a class if it is expanded.

TRBD1,.,TRBJ1-5,TRBV5-5,TGTGCCAGCAGCTTGGGCAGGGGGCATCAGCCCCAGCATTTT,CASSLGRGHQPQHF
.,few,TRBJ1-1,TRBV6-5,TGTGCCAGCAGTTCGTACAGGGCGTATGAAGCTTTCTTT,CASSSYRAYEAFF
.,.,TRBJ1-2,TRBV5-4,TGTGCCAGCAGCCTTAACGGGGGGGCAGTTGGCTACACCTTC,CASSLNGGAVGYTF
.,.,TRBJ2-2,TRBV7-2,TGTGCCAGCAGCCCGAACAGGAATACCGGGGAGCTGTTTTTT,CASSPNRNTGELFF
TRBD1,.,TRBJ2-7,TRBV5-1,TGCGCCAGCAGACGGGGGACAGGGGCTCGCGAGCAGTACTTC,CASRRGTGAREQYF
.,.,TRBJ2-3,TRBV7-3,TGTGCCAGCAGCCGTGGGTCTAGCGCCACAGATACGCAGTATTTT,CASSRGSSATDTQYF
TRBD1,.,TRBJ1-2,TRBV5-6,TGTGCCAGCAGCTCCTACGACAGGGTGCGTGGCTACACCTTC,CASSSYDRVRGYTF
TRBD1,.,TRBJ1-5,TRBV16,TGTGCCAGCAGCCGCGGACAGGGGAGCAATCAGCCCCAGCATTTT,CASSRGQGSNQPQHF
TRBD1,.,TRBJ2-3,TRBV6-5,TGTGCCAGCAGTTACTCGAAGGGGGCACGGACAGATACGCAGTATTTT,CASSYSKGARTDTQYF
.,.,TRBJ2-3,TRBV23-1,TGCGCCAGCAGTCAATCGTGGTGGATGACAGGTCAATACACAGATACGCAGTATTTT,CASSQSWWMTGQYTDTQYF
TRBD1,.,TRBJ1-5,TRBV10-1,TGCGCCAGCGCCCGGACTCCTAGGGGGCATAGCAATCAGCCCCAGCATTTT,CASARTPRGHSNQPQHF
.,.,TRBJ2-2,TRBV7-3,TGTGCCAGCACCGGGGGAGGGAACACCGGGGAGCTGTTTTTT,CASTGGGNTGELFF
TRBD2,.,TRBJ2-6,TRBV29-1,TGCAGCGTTGAAGCAACTAGCGTAAGCTCTGGGGCCAACGTCCTGACTTTC,CSVEATSVSSGANVLTF